Listed below are T cell receptor beta chains from one sample, sequenced in a study of beta chain features in type 1 diabetes. Measured with immunoSEQ multiplex PCR; TCRdb has only the in-frame clones, and not every one. Altogether about 200,000 clones are present, about 11% being singletons, with the ten largest covering 1% to 1.5%. Specimen: central memory CD4+ T cells from blood. The receptors come from a man aged 18 to 30 in good health. Each CDR3 is given with its conserved first and last residue. D genes are given only for firm matches. Clone size appears in some rows only: once, few, many, or a class for an expanded clone.

clone_size: NA; j_call: TRBJ1-1; v_call: TRBV14; d_call: NA; cdr3_aa: CASSLFNMNTEAFF; cdr3_nt: TGTGCCAGCAGTCTTTTCAATATGAACACTGAAGCTTTCTTT
clone_size: NA; j_call: TRBJ2-3; v_call: TRBV7-6; d_call: NA; cdr3_aa: CASSPRRGDTDTQYF; cdr3_nt: TGTGCCAGCAGCCCTCGACGTGGGGACACAGATACGCAGTATTTT
clone_size: once; j_call: TRBJ2-5; v_call: TRBV15; d_call: TRBD2; cdr3_aa: CATSRDKGLAGGFKETQYF; cdr3_nt: TGTGCCACCAGCAGAGACAAGGGACTAGCGGGAGGCTTCAAAGAGACCCAGTACTTC
clone_size: few; j_call: TRBJ2-3; v_call: TRBV7-8; d_call: NA; cdr3_aa: CASSLVASRLTDTQYF; cdr3_nt: TGTGCCAGCAGCTTAGTTGCGAGTCGTCTCACAGATACGCAGTATTTT
clone_size: few; j_call: TRBJ2-5; v_call: TRBV19; d_call: NA; cdr3_aa: CASARGIQETQYF; cdr3_nt: TGTGCCAGTGCCAGAGGAATCCAAGAGACCCAGTACTTC
clone_size: few; j_call: TRBJ2-1; v_call: TRBV7-2; d_call: TRBD1; cdr3_aa: CASSSDRENEQFF; cdr3_nt: TGTGCCAGCAGCTCGGACAGGGAAAATGAGCAGTTCTTC
clone_size: NA; j_call: TRBJ1-2; v_call: TRBV7-9; d_call: NA; cdr3_aa: CASSLADTFYGYTF; cdr3_nt: TGTGCCAGCAGCTTAGCGGACACATTTTATGGCTACACCTTC
clone_size: few; j_call: TRBJ2-1; v_call: TRBV10-3; d_call: NA; cdr3_aa: CAISVSAWEQFF; cdr3_nt: TGTGCCATCAGTGTTTCAGCTTGGGAGCAGTTCTTC
clone_size: few; j_call: TRBJ2-1; v_call: TRBV5-1; d_call: TRBD1; cdr3_aa: CASSLGDSYNEQFF; cdr3_nt: TGCGCCAGCAGCTTGGGGGACAGCTACAATGAGCAGTTCTTC
clone_size: many; j_call: TRBJ2-3; v_call: TRBV29-1; d_call: TRBD1; cdr3_aa: CSATGGAGTDTQYF; cdr3_nt: TGCAGCGCTACAGGGGGCGCCGGCACAGATACGCAGTATTTT
clone_size: many; j_call: TRBJ2-7; v_call: TRBV5-1; d_call: NA; cdr3_aa: CASSTAGPYEQYF; cdr3_nt: TGCGCCAGCAGCACGGCAGGGCCCTACGAGCAGTACTTC
clone_size: few; j_call: TRBJ1-2; v_call: TRBV30; d_call: NA; cdr3_aa: CAWSVPLNYGYTF; cdr3_nt: TGTGCCTGGAGTGTACCCCTTAACTATGGCTACACCTTC
clone_size: few; j_call: TRBJ2-1; v_call: TRBV4-3; d_call: TRBD2; cdr3_aa: CASSQAPSGGYNEQFF; cdr3_nt: TGCGCCAGCAGCCAAGCTCCTAGCGGGGGTTACAATGAGCAGTTCTTC
clone_size: NA; j_call: TRBJ1-2; v_call: TRBV29-1; d_call: TRBD1; cdr3_aa: CSAEQGAHGYTF; cdr3_nt: TGCAGCGCTGAACAGGGGGCGCATGGCTACACCTTC